The clone carrying this TCR beta chain has just a few counts. CDR1 and CDR2 from the germline V gene are MNHEY and SVGAGI. The J segment lost 5 bases and the V segment lost 2 bases, leaving 8 bases of the junction unmatched. This CDR3 spans 16 amino acids. Stability of Graves' hyperthyroidism was defined as absent ophthalmopathy progression within 18 months. RNA transcripts yielded amplified TCR beta CDR3 regions. HTBI primers were employed in a first-round RT-PCR of the TCR CDR3. TCRdb re-analysed the multiplex PCR reads in MiXCR, keeping a single row per CDR3 protein. This sample has hundreds of thousands of distinct CDR3 sequences, with 40% to 55% found just once. The data originate from a study of T cells in Graves' hyperthyroidism and ophthalmopathy.

The TCR comes from a woman younger than 35 with Graves' hyperthyroidism. The sample taken for sequencing was peripheral blood or thyroid tissue (not recorded which). The chain is built from TRBV6-5 and TRBJ2-5, with TRBD1 matching over 10 bases. CDR3 DNA sequence: TGTGCCAGCAGTTACGAGAGGACAGGGGGACAGGAGACCCAGTACTTC. Its protein product is CASSYERTGGQETQYF.